The clone carrying this TCR beta chain was seen at least ten times. The data were obtained in a study of T cells in Graves' hyperthyroidism and ophthalmopathy. TCR beta CDR3 regions were amplified from RNA. First-round RT-PCR with HTBI primers amplified the TCR CDR3 region. TCRdb redid the calling of the multiplex PCR reads with MiXCR, one entry per CDR3 protein. The sample contains about 720,000 distinct CDR3 sequences, approximately 18% of which appear only once. The germline CDR1 and CDR2 sequences are LGHDT and YNNKEL (reference sequence). Trimming stripped 2 bases from V and 4 bases from J, with 2 bases between. This CDR3 has 12 residues.

The V and J genes are TRBV3-1 and TRBJ2-2, with no clear D. This clonotype originated in a woman aged 50 to 60 with Graves' hyperthyroidism that later progressed to Graves' ophthalmopathy. The source material was blood. CDR3 amino acids: CASSQSTGELFF. CDR3 sequence (DNA): TGTGCCAGCAGCCAATCCACCGGGGAGCTGTTTTTT.